The present entry profiles one T cell receptor beta chain with its context. The record originates from a study of T cells after somatic rescue of genetic block. Libraries were prepared by immunoSEQ multiplex PCR; TCRdb keeps only in-frame clonotypes and omits some of them. Seen here are roughly 110,000 clones, about 90% observed once, and the top ten hold roughly 1.5%. The length of the CDR3 is 15 residues. Germline V lookup: CDR1 SNHLY, CDR2 FYNNEI. Trimming stripped 1 base from V and 0 bases from J, with 10 bases between. Sequencing used peripheral blood mononuclear cells (PBMCs). The V call is TRBV2, the J call TRBJ2-7; D remains ambiguous. The receptor's source is a woman aged 18 to 35. The CDR3 bases are TGTGCCAGCAGTGAAGTTTCACGCAGCTCCTACGAGCAGTACTTC. Translation gives CASSEVSRSSYEQYF.